One sample yielded the 3 T cell receptor beta chains listed below, sequenced in a study of cytomegalovirus exposure and HLA in healthy donors. With 60 Vbeta and 13 Jbeta primers, the PCR was carried out. The method was immunoSEQ multiplex PCR; TCRdb's version includes in-frame clones alone and lacks a portion of them. Of 100,000 to 150,000 clones in the sample, approximately 80% were seen once. Sample: PBMCs. The receptors come from a man between 45 and 60 years old in good health and CMV-seropositive.

This clone was seen a few times. The V gene is TRBV6-5, the J gene TRBJ1-3, with 8 bases that match TRBD1. Trimming at V came to 8 bases and at J to 4 bases, leaving 4 bases not matched to a gene. This CDR3 contains 13 residues. Per germline, CDR1 MNHEY and CDR2 SVGAGI. DNA of the CDR3: TGTGCCAGCCAGGGGGCTAGGGGAAACACCATATATTTT. Translated, it gives CASQGARGNTIYF.

The J gene is TRBJ1-2, the V gene TRBV10-2, with 7 positions matching TRBD1. V dropped 6 bases and J dropped 8; count of bases not matched to a gene: 15. Germline V CDR1 and CDR2: WSHSY, SAAADI. CDR3 length: 15 amino acids. In DNA form, the CDR3 reads TGCGCCAGCAGGACCCTGGACAGGTTAATTGAGGGCTACACCTTC. Translation gives CASRTLDRLIEGYTF.

This clone was detected only once. The chain employs TRBV9 and TRBJ2-1; unclear D gene. Germline CDR1 reads SGDLS; CDR2 reads YYNGEE. The V and J ends lost 0 bases and 1 base respectively, with 11 bases between them. There are 16 residues in the CDR3. The chain's CDR3 is CASSVEEFGSYNEQFF. Here the CDR3 DNA reads TGTGCCAGCAGCGTAGAAGAGTTCGGTTCCTACAATGAGCAGTTCTTC.